This T cell receptor beta chain stems from a study of tumor and adjacent non-tumor tissue in lung cancer (dated by TCRdb to 2016 to 2019). For the study in its entirety: Of the cohort, eleven to twelve patients had adenocarcinoma, 2 had squamous cell carcinoma and 1 had small cell lung cancer. The 15 enrolled patients, of whom roughly 10 were men and 5 were women, were aged 31 to 76 years and were diagnosed with TNM stage I to III disease. Sequencing generated a total of more than 100 million productive TCRbeta reads, averaging roughly 3.9 million reads per sample. The study compared bulk TCRbeta repertoires from lung tumor tissue and matched distant non-tumor lung tissue of around 14 lung cancer patients. For each patient, one tumor sample and one normal lung sample were taken, giving under 35 paired specimens that underwent TCRbeta CDR3 sequencing.

Study-level results and caveats: Peripheral blood was not sequenced, so blood TCRbeta repertoires in these lung cancer patients were not examined. TCR diversity (inverse Simpson) was significantly higher in tumor than in normal lung tissue (around 450 vs 150, P = 0.0075, Mann-Whitney U test). The top 100 clones accounted for a significantly larger cumulative portion of the repertoire in normal lung than in tumor tissue. The cohort had only about 14 patients, and the authors noted that larger samples and more detailed clinical data are needed. Neither the sequencing platform nor unique molecular identifiers are mentioned in the methods. Significantly higher TCR diversity was found in younger patients, and higher tumor TCR diversity was associated with shorter overall and disease-free survival.

RNA was isolated from bulk unsorted tissue, and RNA quality was assessed with a NanoDrop ND-1000 and an Agilent 2100. Donors were newly diagnosed lung cancer patients admitted for thoracic surgery in China between August and November 2014, without prior chemotherapy. Anyone who had undergone radiotherapy or chemotherapy before, or who had another cancer at the same time, was left out of the study. Pieces of surgical tissue measuring roughly 1-2.2 cm3 were kept in RNAlater solution and stored at -80 degrees C until use. Notes on this clonotype: Its specific antigen is unknown. The junction departs from germline at one end; a sequencing error may be responsible.

Receptor amplification or capture employed multiplex PCR. Sequencing took place on an Illumina HiSeq 2500. Following protocols modified from ARM-PCR, the researchers constructed TCRbeta libraries through three rounds of nested PCR with primers (Table S4). Before sequencing, PCR products of 200-500 bp were excised from the gel and purified with the QIAquick gel extraction kit. The source study handled its data this way. Trimmomatic was used to clean the reads, FLASH merged the cleaned reads into complete CDR3 sequences, and MiTCR assigned the sequences to V(D)J germline segments. Clonal diversity was computed as the inverse Simpson's index with VDJtools. A read counted as productive if the sequence was in-frame and lacked a premature stop codon. TCRdb reran the public reads through fastp at Q25 and MiXCR, keeping productive beta chains. When rows share a CDR3 protein, they turn into one entry using the most common DNA and genes. V and J calls and clone size were set by TCRdb, not the authors. The sample table records fewer than 80,000 distinct CDR3 sequences; around 70% of these occur just once. The ten largest clonotypes hold around an eighth of the sample.

The sequence was obtained from a woman in her 70s with non-small cell lung cancer. Sequencing was performed on lung tumor tissue.

In nucleotides, the sequence is TGCGCCAGCGGCCACCGCACAGGGGGATCCTCCTACGAGCAGTACTTT. It translates as CASGHRTGGSSYEQYF. In this chain, TRBV4-1 is recombined with TRBJ2-7, and 8 junction bases match TRBD1. CDR3 length: 16 amino acids, cysteine to phenylalanine. The CDR3 DNA has 48 bases and is translated from base 1. CDR1 and CDR2 were assigned from the germline V gene as MGHRA and YSYEKL.